Below, 30 T cell receptor beta chains from the same sample are listed, as sequenced in a study of T cells expressing NK-cell markers. TCRdb reprocessed the 5' RACE reads, keeping one entry per CDR3 protein, no DNA. The sample features some 440,000 distinct CDR3 sequences, with about 1.5% in its top ten. Material: blood T cells: a sorted CD56 or NKG2C T cell subset, CD4+ or CD8+ T cells, or bulk PBMC T cells (not recorded which). The receptor set was obtained from a woman in her 50s in good health.

The chain links TRBV20-1 to TRBJ2-1; TCRdb gives TRBD2 as the D gene, but with no DNA this cannot be confirmed. The germline V gene encodes CDR1 DFQATT and CDR2 SNEGSKA (reference sequence). The CDR3 extends over 12 amino acids. This chain's CDR3 is CSADSGSGEQFF.

The chain uses TRBV12-3 or TRBV12-4 and TRBJ2-7; the D call from TCRdb, TRBD1, cannot be confirmed without DNA. The CDR3 loop spans 14 amino acids. The CDR3 protein is CASSSRQEISEQYF.

The chain has TRBV5-1 and TRBJ2-3; absent DNA, TCRdb's TRBD2 call cannot be checked. This CDR3 has 17 residues. Germline CDR1 reads SGHRS; CDR2 reads YFSETQ. The CDR3 is CASRTNPGLAGVYTQYF. The variable domain in full, completed from reference TRBV5-1 and TRBJ2-3, reads KAGVTQTPRYLIKTRGQQVTLSCSPISGHRSVSWYQQTPGQGLQFLFEYFSETQRNKGNFPGRFSGRQFSNSRSEMNVSTLELGDSALYLCASRTNPGLAGVYTQYFGPGTRLTVL.

The genes are TRBV12-3 or TRBV12-4 and TRBJ2-5; TCRdb's D call of TRBD1 is untestable without DNA. This CDR3 comprises 15 residues. The CDR3 spells CASSLLQGARETQYF.

The chain carries TRBV6-1 and TRBJ2-4; absent DNA, TCRdb's TRBD1 call cannot be checked. The CDR3 is 15 residues long. Germline V gene data show CDR1 as MNHNS and CDR2 as SASEGT. CDR3 loop: CASNSLKGGKNIQYF.

V is TRBV3-1 and J is TRBJ1-1. The CDR3 runs 14 residues. Per germline, CDR1 LGHDT and CDR2 YNNKEL (reference sequence). The CDR3 spells CASSQDLGPAEAFF.

The chain employs TRBV20-1 and TRBJ2-3; TCRdb reports TRBD1, a call that lacks DNA to check it against. Germline V lookup: CDR1 DFQATT, CDR2 SNEGSKA (reference sequence). The CDR3 loop spans 14 amino acids. This chain's CDR3 is CSAPENRGTDTQYF.

The rearrangement uses TRBV5-1 and TRBJ2-1. CDR1 is SGHRS and CDR2 is YFSETQ in the germline V gene. The CDR3 covers 12 residues. CDR3 region: CASSFSRNEQFF. Variable domain in full (rest from reference TRBV5-1 and TRBJ2-1): KAGVTQTPRYLIKTRGQQVTLSCSPISGHRSVSWYQQTPGQGLQFLFEYFSETQRNKGNFPGRFSGRQFSNSRSEMNVSTLELGDSALYLCASSFSRNEQFFGPGTRLTVL.

This chain connects TRBV29-1 to TRBJ2-1; the D call of TRBD2 rests on TCRdb alone, since no DNA is present to check it. Germline assignment: CDR1 SQVTM and CDR2 ANQGSEA. The CDR3 length is 14 residues. CDR3 loop: CSVGQGRRYNEQFF.

This chain links TRBV12-3 or TRBV12-4 with TRBJ2-1. CDR3 length: 16 residues. CDR3 residues: CASSFVASVAYNEQFF.

J is TRBJ2-1 and V is TRBV27; the TRBD1 assignment by TCRdb is unverifiable without DNA. The CDR3 spans 14 residues. The V gene's germline CDR1 is MNHEY and CDR2 SMNVEV (reference sequence). The CDR3 protein is CASSSETGWNEQFF.

V and J are TRBV20-1 and TRBJ1-4. CDR3 length: 13 residues. Per germline, CDR1 DFQATT and CDR2 SNEGSKA (reference sequence). This CDR3 is CSVKGATNEKLFF.

This chain links TRBV6-4 with TRBJ2-1; the TRBD1 assignment by TCRdb is unverifiable without DNA. CDR3 length: 16 residues. Per germline, CDR1 MRHNA and CDR2 SNTAGT. CDR3 loop: CASSDSDRFSYNEQFF.

CDR3 region: CASSLGLMGTGSTDTQYF. The V and J genes are TRBV12-3 or TRBV12-4 and TRBJ2-3; TCRdb lists TRBD1, though no DNA is available to test this call. This CDR3 spans 18 amino acids.

The gene calls are TRBV7-8 and TRBJ1-5; the TCRdb D gene call, TRBD1, has no DNA to confirm it. The CDR3 extends over 16 amino acids. Germline V lookup: CDR1 SGHVS, CDR2 FQNEAQ. CDR3 amino acids: CASSHHRGRDNQPQHF.

The chain carries TRBV12-3 or TRBV12-4 and TRBJ1-1; TCRdb returns TRBD1, unconfirmable since there is no DNA. This CDR3 is 16 amino acids long. The CDR3: CASSREGQGLNTEAFF.

The chain couples TRBV12-3 or TRBV12-4 to TRBJ1-5; TCRdb lists TRBD1, though no DNA is available to test this call. This CDR3 contains 19 residues. The CDR3 is CASSLLGASGPYSNQPQHF.

The rearrangement uses TRBV24-1 and TRBJ2-7; no DNA is available, so the TRBD1 call from TCRdb remains unchecked. The CDR3 has 13 amino acids. Germline values: CDR1 KGHDR, CDR2 SFDVKD. The CDR3 sequence: CATARDRGSAQYF.

This chain links TRBV9 with TRBJ2-4; lacking DNA, the TRBD1 call made by TCRdb goes unchecked. There are 13 residues in the CDR3. Germline lookup yields CDR1 SGDLS and CDR2 YYNGEE. CDR3 residues: CASSVTGGDIQYF.

CDR3 loop: CATRADDRGTEAFF. The chain has TRBV24-1 and TRBJ1-1; TCRdb gives TRBD1 as the D gene, but with no DNA this cannot be confirmed. CDR3 length equals 14 residues. In germline, CDR1 is KGHDR, CDR2 SFDVKD.

The chain employs TRBV7-9 and TRBJ1-1. From germline, CDR1 is SEHNR and CDR2 FQNEAQ (reference sequence). This CDR3 has 13 residues. The CDR3 is CASTTRFPPEAFF.

J is TRBJ1-2 and V is TRBV4-1; TCRdb picks TRBD1, but there is no DNA to check that call. This CDR3 contains 12 residues. The V gene's germline CDR1 is MGHRA and CDR2 YSYEKL. CDR3: CASSFPSYGYTF.

CDR3 sequence: CASSQGVADRSGELFF. V is TRBV3-1 and J is TRBJ2-2; TCRdb indicates TRBD2, and absent DNA this call remains unverified. CDR3 length: 16 residues. CDR1 is LGHDT and CDR2 is YNNKEL in the germline V gene (reference sequence).

J is TRBJ2-5 and V is TRBV12-3 or TRBV12-4; TCRdb's D gene call, TRBD1, goes unchecked for lack of DNA. CDR3 length: 14 residues. This CDR3 reads CASTRIGVGETQYF.

This chain links TRBV20-1 with TRBJ2-3. This CDR3 comprises 14 residues. The germline CDR1 and CDR2 sequences are DFQATT and SNEGSKA (reference sequence). The CDR3 region is CSARVRVSTDTQYF.

The chain joins TRBV11-2 to TRBJ2-1. The CDR3 sequence is 11 residues long. Germline V gene lookup returns CDR1 SGHAT and CDR2 FQNNGV. CDR3 region: CASSHSGEQFF.

The chain recombines TRBV3-1 with TRBJ2-1. The CDR3 extends over 12 amino acids. Germline CDR1 LGHDT, CDR2 YNNKEL (reference sequence). This CDR3 is CASSQARGEQFF.

The chain recombines TRBV30 with TRBJ1-1; the D call from TCRdb, TRBD1, cannot be confirmed without DNA. This CDR3 has 13 amino acids. CDR1 and CDR2 from the germline V gene are GTSNPN and SVGIG (reference sequence). The CDR3 is CASRTGRDTEAFF. The full variable domain, its missing parts supplied by reference TRBV30 and TRBJ1-1, is SQTIHQWPATLVQPVGSPLSLECTVEGTSNPNLYWYRQAAGRGLQLLFYSVGIGQISSEVPQNLSASRPQDRQFILSSKKLLLSDSGFYLCASRTGRDTEAFFGQGTRLTVV.

The gene calls are TRBV11-3 and TRBJ1-2; TCRdb indicates TRBD1, and absent DNA this call remains unverified. The CDR3 has 15 residues. CDR1 and CDR2 (germline): SGHNT, YENEEA. The CDR3: CASSLRDGKNYGYTF. Using reference TRBV11-3 and TRBJ1-2 for the parts outside the CDR3, the full variable domain is EAGVVQSPRYKIIEKKQPVAFWCNPISGHNTLYWYLQNLGQGPELLIRYENEEAVDDSQLPKDRFSAERLKGVDSTLKIQPAELGDSAVYLCASSLRDGKNYGYTFGSGTRLTVV.

This chain links TRBV18 with TRBJ2-3. CDR3 size: 15 residues. The germline V gene encodes CDR1 KGHSH and CDR2 LQKENI. The CDR3 loop is CASNPRAGATDTQYF. The variable domain in full, completed from reference TRBV18 and TRBJ2-3, reads NAGVMQNPRHLVRRRGQEARLRCSPMKGHSHVYWYRQLPEEGLKFMVYLQKENIIDESGMPKERFSAEFPKEGPSILRIQQVVRGDSAAYFCASNPRAGATDTQYFGPGTRLTVL.